This entry lists 25 T cell receptor beta chains sequenced from one sample in a study of PD-1 blockade in classical Hodgkin lymphoma. Brentuximab vedotin exposure varied, and every patient relapsed after autologous stem cell transplantation. The repertoire was sequenced with immunoSEQ multiplex PCR; TCRdb's copy has only in-frame clones and lacks some. The data contain about 36,000 clones, around 70% of them singletons. The sequencing used peripheral blood mononuclear cells (PBMCs), collected before the second cycle of nivolumab. The source of these receptors is a human donor with classical Hodgkin lymphoma.

V usage is TRBV5-1 and J usage is TRBJ2-5; tentatively, D is TRBD2 (5 bases). There are 14 residues in the CDR3. Germline CDR1 SGHRS, CDR2 YFSETQ. V gave up 0 bases and J gave up 4 bases, with 10 bases separating them. CDR3 amino acids: CASSLGGGGETQYF. The CDR3 region has the DNA TGCGCCAGCAGCTTGGGCGGAGGAGGAGAGACCCAGTACTTC.

The CDR3 nucleotides are TGTGCCAGCACCCAAGACAGAAACCAAGAGACCCAGTACTTC. Its translation: CASTQDRNQETQYF. This sequence joins TRBV6-5 and TRBJ2-5; a possible D gene is TRBD1 (5 bases). The germline V gene has CDR1 MNHEY and CDR2 SVGAGI. Trimming cost V 7 bases and J 0 bases, with 12 bases left between them. The CDR3 sequence is 14 residues long.

The chain joins TRBV4-3 to TRBJ2-2; TRBD2 matches 11 bases. Germline V gene sequence: CDR1 LGHNA, CDR2 YSLEER. The CDR3 sequence is 19 residues long. V shed 2 bases, J shed 4 bases, and the junction held 12 bases outside the gene matches. For the CDR3, the DNA is TGCGCCAGCAGCCAACAAATGGGACTAGCGGACGACGGCACCGGGGAGCTGTTTTTT. This gives the protein CASSQQMGLADDGTGELFF.

This chain connects TRBV10-3 to TRBJ1-1; weak D call: TRBD1 (6 bases). The CDR3 consists of 13 residues. The germline gives CDR1 ENHRY, CDR2 SYGVKD. Trimming took 6 bases from V and 5 from J, leaving 13 bases between them. CDR3 in amino acids: CAIRKGGGTEAFF. In DNA, the CDR3 is TGTGCCATCAGGAAAGGGGGGGGAACTGAAGCTTTCTTT.

V gene TRBV18 combines with J gene TRBJ1-1; D gene ambiguous. V was cut by 2 bases and J by 1 base, with 11 bases left in between. Germline assignment: CDR1 KGHSH and CDR2 LQKENI. CDR3 size: 15 residues. CDR3 DNA sequence: TGTGCCAGCTCACCAAGGGCGGATGGGAACACTGAAGCTTTCTTT. It translates to CASSPRADGNTEAFF.

This chain joins TRBV4-2 and TRBJ2-5, with 8 positions matching TRBD1. CDR1 and CDR2 (germline): LGHNA, YNFKEQ. Trimming removed 3 bases from V and 5 bases from J; junction bases left unmatched: 8. The CDR3 totals 15 residues. Here the CDR3 reads CASSQPGTGQETQYF. The CDR3 DNA reads TGTGCCAGCAGCCAGCCCGGGACAGGCCAGGAGACCCAGTACTTC.

This sequence joins TRBV7-2 and TRBJ1-2; TRBD1 is a possible D gene (5 bases). The CDR3 length is 16 residues. The germline V gene encodes CDR1 SGHTA and CDR2 FQGNSA. V lost 5 bases, J lost 7 bases, and 23 bases lay in between. CDR3 sequence (DNA): TGTGCCAGCAGCCCCGGGGGAGAGGGAGTGACTAGTGGCTACACCTTC. Translating gives CASSPGGEGVTSGYTF.

V is TRBV6-6 and J is TRBJ2-7, with D maybe TRBD1 (6 bases). The CDR3 is 14 residues long. V gave up 2 bases and J gave up 2 bases, with 10 bases separating them. Germline V CDR1 and CDR2: MNHNY, SVGAGI (reference sequence). The CDR3 DNA sequence: TGTGCCAGCAGTTACGGACAGAGCACCTACGAGCAGTACTTC. It yields the protein CASSYGQSTYEQYF.

The gene calls are TRBV10-3 and TRBJ2-7, with D perhaps matching TRBD2 (5 bases). This CDR3 has 13 amino acids. Trimming removed 4 bases from V and 5 bases from J, with 12 bases in between. CDR1 ENHRY and CDR2 SYGVKD come from the germline V gene. The CDR3 protein is CAISVSRADEQYF. CDR3 bases: TGTGCCATCAGTGTTTCGAGGGCCGACGAGCAGTACTTC.

The chain couples TRBV7-2 to TRBJ2-5; weak D call: TRBD1 (6 bases). Looked up from germline, CDR1 is SGHTA and CDR2 is FQGNSA. The CDR3 has 16 residues. V lost 3 bases and J 1 base, leaving 15 bases between the germline ends. The CDR3 loop reads CASSFRPQGVQETQYF. The DNA for the CDR3 is TGTGCCAGCAGCTTTCGGCCACAGGGCGTCCAAGAGACCCAGTACTTC. Using reference TRBV7-2 and TRBJ2-5 for the parts outside the CDR3, the full variable domain is GAGVSQSPSNKVTEKGKDVELRCDPISGHTALYWYRQSLGQGLEFLIYFQGNSAPDKSGLPSDRFSAERTGGSVSTLTIQRTQQEDSAVYLCASSFRPQGVQETQYFGPGTRLLVL.

The rearrangement uses TRBV10-3 and TRBJ2-5, with 11 bases lining up with TRBD2. The CDR3 contains 18 residues. Germline-derived CDR1 and CDR2 are ENHRY and SYGVKD. After removal of 6 bases from V and 0 bases from J, the junction contained 12 bases not matched to a gene. The CDR3 bases are TGTGCCATCAGGGGACAGGGAGCGACTAGCGGGGACCAAGAGACCCAGTACTTC. It is translated as CAIRGQGATSGDQETQYF.

V is TRBV5-8 and J is TRBJ1-2; D gene uncertain. Germline V CDR1 and CDR2: SGHTS, YDEGEE. V gave up 0 bases and J gave up 4 bases, with 10 bases separating them. The CDR3 has 14 residues. In nucleotides, the CDR3 is TGTGCCAGCAGCTTGGTTCCAGGCAGCTATGGCTACACCTTC. This encodes CASSLVPGSYGYTF.

This chain joins TRBV5-3 and TRBJ2-1; 14 bases are shared with TRBD2. TRBV5-3 is designated an ORF whose function remains uncertain. V trimming: 8 bases; J trimming: 6 bases; junction bases outside the gene matches: 7. CDR3 length: 15 residues. CDR3 region: CASSLGLAGGNEQFF. Here the CDR3 DNA reads TGTGCCAGCAGCCTAGGACTAGCGGGAGGCAATGAGCAGTTCTTC.

This clone came up a few times. V gene TRBV10-3 combines with J gene TRBJ1-1; weak D call: TRBD1 (6 bases). V lost 5 bases to trimming and J lost 1 base, with 17 bases between them. The CDR3 is 16 residues long. Germline V gene sequence: CDR1 ENHRY, CDR2 SYGVKD. CDR3 sequence reads: CAISPQQGFGNTEAFF. The CDR3 DNA follows: TGTGCCATCAGTCCCCAACAGGGCTTCGGGAACACTGAAGCTTTCTTT.

This clone was seen ten or more times. This chain links TRBV7-9 with TRBJ1-6; a possible D gene is TRBD1 (5 bases). Germline values: CDR1 SEHNR, CDR2 FQNEAQ (reference sequence). This CDR3 has 13 amino acids. The germline V and J ends were trimmed by 5 bases and 12 bases, with 14 bases remaining between them. CDR3 sequence reads: CASSPLQGGPLHF. The CDR3 coding sequence is TGTGCCAGCAGCCCCCTCCAGGGCGGACCCCTCCACTTT.

The chain uses TRBV19 and TRBJ2-5; D is uncertain. Germline V gene sequence: CDR1 LNHDA, CDR2 SQIVND (reference sequence). With 5 bases removed from V and 6 bases from J, the gap between germline ends came to 13 bases. CDR3 length: 13 amino acids. The CDR3 nucleotides are TGTGCCAGTAGTCGGTCTTCCAGACAGACCCAGTACTTC. It is translated as CASSRSSRQTQYF.

The rearrangement links TRBV5-1 to TRBJ2-5; D gene uncertain. CDR3 size: 14 residues. Trimming stripped 4 bases from V and 5 bases from J, with 15 bases between. Germline CDR1 and CDR2: SGHRS and YFSETQ. CDR3 DNA sequence: TGCGCCAGCAGCATAGGACGGCTCCGGGAGACCCAGTACTTC. Its translation is CASSIGRLRETQYF.

This clone was recorded a few times. The rearrangement uses TRBV6-6 and TRBJ2-7; 8 bases are shared with TRBD2. J gave up 3 bases and V 6 bases, and 7 bases lay outside the gene matches. The CDR3 spans 14 residues. Germline assignment: CDR1 MNHNY and CDR2 SVGAGI (reference sequence). CDR3 sequence: CASRLVAGLYEQYF. The CDR3 DNA follows: TGTGCCAGCAGGTTGGTAGCGGGACTCTACGAGCAGTACTTC.

This rearrangement joins TRBV9 to TRBJ2-3, with TRBD1 as a possible D gene (6 bases). Germline CDR1 reads SGDLS; CDR2 reads YYNGEE. CDR3 size: 13 residues. Between the trimmed V and J ends, which lost 6 bases and 4 bases, there was a span of 12 bases. CDR3 coding DNA: TGTGCCAGCACCAGAGGGGGAGCAGATACGCAGTATTTT. Translating it yields CASTRGGADTQYF. The complete variable domain, with remaining parts taken from reference TRBV9 and TRBJ2-3, reads DSGVTQTPKHLITATGQRVTLRCSPRSGDLSVYWYQQSLDQGLQFLIQYYNGEERAKGNILERFSAQQFPDLHSELNLSSLELGDSALYFCASTRGGADTQYFGPGTRLTVL.

The chain links TRBV6-6 to TRBJ1-6, with D tentatively TRBD1 (5 bases). V was cut by 7 bases and J by 5 bases, with 15 bases left in between. Germline V lookup: CDR1 MNHNY, CDR2 SVGAGI (reference sequence). This CDR3 comprises 15 residues. CDR3 sequence reads: CASNSPGGDNSPLHF. DNA of the CDR3: TGTGCCAGCAACTCTCCGGGGGGGGATAATTCACCCCTCCACTTT.

The rearrangement joins TRBV7-9 to TRBJ1-1, with 7 nucleotides matching TRBD1. The V gene's germline CDR1 is SEHNR and CDR2 FQNEAQ (reference sequence). The CDR3 consists of 15 residues. V lost 5 bases and J lost 1; bases outside the gene matches: 7. CDR3 nucleotide sequence: TGTGCCAGCAGCGGATACCGGGACAGGAACACTGAAGCTTTCTTT. Translation gives CASSGYRDRNTEAFF.

This chain connects TRBV10-3 to TRBJ2-2, with TRBD2 identical over 12 bases. With V trimmed by 8 bases and J by 4 bases, 5 bases remained unmatched. There are 15 residues in the CDR3. Germline CDR1 is ENHRY and CDR2 is SYGVKD. The CDR3 DNA sequence: TGTGCCATCCCCCTAGCGGGAGGGTTCACCGGGGAGCTGTTTTTT. It is translated as CAIPLAGGFTGELFF.

This rearrangement joins TRBV18 to TRBJ1-3, with D uncertain. The CDR3 is 16 residues long. The germline CDR1 and CDR2 sequences are KGHSH and LQKENI. The V and J ends lost 2 bases and 4 bases respectively, with 15 bases between them. The CDR3 region is CASSPNDHTLGNTIYF. The DNA of the CDR3 is TGTGCCAGCTCACCAAATGACCATACCCTAGGAAACACCATATATTTT.

This clone was observed a handful of times. The J gene is TRBJ2-7, the V gene TRBV7-2; possible D gene TRBD2, 6 bases. Looked up from germline, CDR1 is SGHTA and CDR2 is FQGNSA. The V and J ends lost 2 bases and 3 bases respectively, with 14 bases between them. CDR3 size: 15 residues. The CDR3 loop reads CASSLSSEILYEQYF. The CDR3 DNA is TGTGCCAGCAGCTTATCTAGCGAGATCCTCTACGAGCAGTACTTC.

This clone was seen a few times. The chain combines TRBV2 with TRBJ1-5; a possible D gene is TRBD1 (5 bases). Germline CDR1 SNHLY, CDR2 FYNNEI. The CDR3 length is 14 residues. V lost 6 bases to trimming and J lost 6 bases, with 15 bases between them. The CDR3, as DNA: TGTGCCAGCAGGGAACAGGTGGGCGGTCAGCCCCAGCATTTT. As protein: CASREQVGGQPQHF.